The sequence of this T cell receptor (beta chain) was determined in a study of cytomegalovirus exposure and HLA in healthy donors. Findings of the study overall: In vitro experiments confirmed that three CMV-associated chains were specific for CMV antigens. The study put under 200 TCR beta chains on its list as cytomegalovirus-associated.

Concerning this clone: Its antigen is undetermined.

V lost 5 bases, J lost 8 bases, and 5 bases stayed unmatched. The CDR3 covers 14 residues. Germline-derived CDR1 and CDR2 are SGHTA and FQGTGA. A multiplex PCR was run with 60 Vbeta primers and 13 Jbeta primers. The repertoire was sequenced with immunoSEQ multiplex PCR; TCRdb's copy has only in-frame clones and lacks some. The sample contains some 150,000 clones, approximately 84% of which appear only once. Healthy bone marrow donors formed the donor group. The sequence was obtained from a woman between 40 and 50 years old in good health and CMV-seronegative. V usage is TRBV7-3 and J usage is TRBJ1-6; TRBD1 agrees at 8 bases. Sequencing was done on a sample of PBMCs. The CDR3 DNA reads as TGTGCCAGCAGCGCGGACAGGGCCCATTCACCCCTCCACTTT. Translated, it gives CASSADRAHSPLHF.